Presented here are 14 T cell receptor beta chains from one specimen sequenced in a study of PD-L1 blockade in urothelial cancer. Using immunoSEQ multiplex PCR, the repertoire was profiled, and TCRdb retains in-frame clones only, with some absent. Among some 100,000 clones, 91% were seen once, and the ten largest hold around 0.9%. The input for sequencing was PBMCs, taken around atezolizumab (anti-PD-L1) treatment. The receptors derive from a woman of 80 years or more with urothelial cancer.

The V and J genes are TRBV28 and TRBJ2-1, with D possibly TRBD1 on 6 matching bases. Germline assignment: CDR1 MDHEN and CDR2 SYDVKM. V was clipped by 4 bases and J by 15 bases, with 10 bases between them. This CDR3 has 10 amino acids. CDR3 region: CASSSGVPFF. In nucleotides, the CDR3 is TGTGCCAGCAGTTCAGGGGTTCCGTTCTTC. The full variable domain, with the rest looked up from reference TRBV28 and TRBJ2-1, is DVKVTQSSRYLVKRTGEKVFLECVQDMDHENMFWYRQDPGLGLRLIYFSYDVKMKEKGDIPEGYSVSREKKERFSLILESASTNQTSMYLCASSSGVPFFGPGTRLTVL.

The chain recombines TRBV7-2 with TRBJ2-2, with a possible D match to TRBD2 (6 bases). The CDR3 covers 14 residues. Trimming removed 3 bases from V and 7 bases from J, with 12 bases in between. CDR1 is SGHTA, CDR2 FQGNSA, per germline. This chain's CDR3 is CASSLIVGGGELFF. CDR3 nucleotide sequence: TGTGCCAGCAGCTTGATAGTGGGAGGCGGGGAGCTGTTTTTT.

V is TRBV2 and J is TRBJ2-5, with 9 positions matching TRBD2. CDR1 is SNHLY, CDR2 FYNNEI, per germline. V lost 5 bases to trimming and J lost 5 bases; unmatched junction nucleotides: 6. CDR3 length: 14 residues. CDR3 sequence: CASSTPGLAETQYF. CDR3 sequence (DNA): TGTGCCAGCAGTACCCCGGGACTAGCTGAGACCCAGTACTTC.

This clone is a singleton in its sample. This chain connects TRBV9 to TRBJ2-1; D ambiguous. Germline assignment: CDR1 SGDLS and CDR2 YYNGEE. V lost 4 bases and J 10 bases, leaving 9 bases between the germline ends. The CDR3 loop spans 11 amino acids. CDR3 DNA: TGTGCCAGCAGCCCCCGAGAGGAGCAGTTCTTC. Translated, it gives CASSPREEQFF.

The chain employs TRBV27 and TRBJ1-5; D may be TRBD1 (6 bases). This CDR3 contains 20 residues. The V end lost 2 bases, the J end lost 8 bases, and 31 bases lay between the germline ends. Germline V gene data show CDR1 as MNHEY and CDR2 as SMNVEV (reference sequence). CDR3 nucleotide sequence: TGTGCCAGCAGTTTAAAGGCGAAGTGGGCTAGAACACGTCAGGGGAAGCCCCAGCATTTT. Translated: CASSLKAKWARTRQGKPQHF.

J is TRBJ2-7 and V is TRBV11-3, with TRBD2 identical over 9 bases. Germline CDR1 reads SGHNT; CDR2 reads YENEEA. The CDR3 is 14 amino acids. Trimming at V came to 5 bases and at J to 3 bases, leaving 5 bases not matched to a gene. The CDR3 DNA is TGTGCCAGCAGCCCCACAGCGGGAGGCTACGAGCAGTACTTC. Translated: CASSPTAGGYEQYF.

The gene calls are TRBV5-1 and TRBJ2-7; a possible D gene is TRBD1 (6 bases). The V end lost 0 bases, the J end lost 2 bases, and 9 bases lay between the germline ends. The CDR3 is made up of 14 amino acids. CDR1 is SGHRS, CDR2 YFSETQ, per germline. CDR3 protein: CASSLDQGPYEQYF. For the CDR3, the DNA is TGCGCCAGCAGCTTGGATCAGGGGCCCTACGAGCAGTACTTC. Full variable domain (remainder filled in from reference TRBV5-1 and TRBJ2-7): KAGVTQTPRYLIKTRGQQVTLSCSPISGHRSVSWYQQTPGQGLQFLFEYFSETQRNKGNFPGRFSGRQFSNSRSEMNVSTLELGDSALYLCASSLDQGPYEQYFGPGTRLTVT.

The chain carries TRBV2 and TRBJ2-1; possibly TRBD2 for D (5 bases). The CDR3 is 15 amino acids. CDR1 and CDR2 from the germline V gene are SNHLY and FYNNEI. V lost 6 bases to trimming and J lost 1 base, with 13 bases between them. In DNA form, the CDR3 reads TGTGCCAGCAGCCCGCCGGGGAGATCCTACAATGAGCAGTTCTTC. Its translation: CASSPPGRSYNEQFF.

The V gene is TRBV5-1, the J gene TRBJ2-2; 7 nucleotides agree with TRBD1. This CDR3 region has 15 residues. From germline, CDR1 is SGHRS and CDR2 YFSETQ. V lost 4 bases and J lost 6; bases outside the gene matches: 9. The CDR3, as DNA: TGCGCCAGCAGCAGAGCACAGGGGTCCCCCGGGGAGCTGTTTTTT. Its translation: CASSRAQGSPGELFF.

The chain couples TRBV6-1 to TRBJ2-7, with D possibly matching TRBD1 (6 bases). Germline V CDR1 and CDR2: MNHNS, SASEGT. V was trimmed by 7 bases and J by 2 bases, leaving 12 bases between them. The CDR3 is 13 amino acids. In DNA, the CDR3 is TGTGCCAGCACTGGAGCAGGGGCCTACGAGCAGTACTTC. It encodes CASTGAGAYEQYF.

The chain is built from TRBV6-6 and TRBJ1-1, with D maybe TRBD1 (6 bases). V lost 2 bases and J 2 bases, leaving 6 bases between the germline ends. From germline, CDR1 is MNHNY and CDR2 SVGAGI (reference sequence). The CDR3 spans 13 residues. The CDR3 nucleotides read TGTGCCAGCAGTTACGGGACAAACACTGAAGCTTTCTTT. This translates into CASSYGTNTEAFF.

J is TRBJ2-1 and V is TRBV6-1; 10 bases are shared with TRBD1. The V gene end was trimmed by 6 bases and the J gene end by 6 bases; junction bases not matched to a gene: 2. Germline CDR1 MNHNS, CDR2 SASEGT. This CDR3 has 13 residues. The CDR3 DNA sequence: TGTGCCAGCAGCGGGACAGGGGTCAATGAGCAGTTCTTC. Protein: CASSGTGVNEQFF.

The CDR3 protein is CASSYSVRETQYF. The DNA for the CDR3 is TGTGCCAGCAGTTACTCGGTTCGGGAGACCCAGTACTTC. V gene TRBV6-5 combines with J gene TRBJ2-5; D gene unclear. V dropped 0 bases and J dropped 5 bases, with 7 bases sitting between them. Germline loops: CDR1 MNHEY, CDR2 SVGAGI. This CDR3 has 13 residues.

The chain recombines TRBV29-1 with TRBJ2-3; D may be TRBD1 (7 bases). The CDR3 is 14 residues long. V dropped 6 bases and J dropped 2 bases, with 15 bases sitting between them. Germline V lookup: CDR1 SQVTM, CDR2 ANQGSEA. The DNA of the CDR3 is TGCAGCGTCCAGGCGGGACAGCTCACAGATACGCAGTATTTT. Encoded protein: CSVQAGQLTDTQYF.